The 8 T cell receptor beta chains in this list originate from one sample, sequenced in a study of T cell changes during pregnancy in multiple sclerosis. Repertoires were generated with immunoSEQ multiplex PCR, while TCRdb's copy carries only in-frame clones and drops some. The sample carries roughly 64,000 clones, approximately 96% recorded once. Sequencing used CD8+ T cells from peripheral blood mononuclear cells, obtained after pregnancy. These TCRs come from a female donor with multiple sclerosis, enrolled in a pregnancy study.

For the CDR3, the DNA is TGTGCCACCAGCAGAGATCTGGGCACGAACAATGAGCAGTTCTTC. It specifies CATSRDLGTNNEQFF. The chain links TRBV15 to TRBJ2-1, with D unclear. Germline CDR1 and CDR2: LNHNV and YYDKDF (reference sequence). V lost 0 bases and J 5 bases, leaving 11 bases between the germline ends. This CDR3 comprises 15 residues.

The gene calls are TRBV6-1 and TRBJ2-7; 7 bases fit TRBD1. J gave up 2 bases and V 6 bases, and 4 bases lay outside the gene matches. Per the germline V gene, CDR1 is MNHNS and CDR2 is SASEGT. The length of the CDR3 is 13 residues. The CDR3 spells CASSSGQPYEQYF. The CDR3 nucleotides read TGTGCCAGCAGCTCGGGACAGCCCTACGAGCAGTACTTC.

The V call is TRBV28, the J call TRBJ2-7, with 9 bases that match TRBD1. With 6 bases clipped from V and 5 bases from J, the junction kept 8 bases outside the gene matches. This CDR3 contains 14 residues. Per the germline V gene, CDR1 is MDHEN and CDR2 is SYDVKM. The CDR3: CASSPTGGADEQYF. DNA of the CDR3: TGTGCCAGCAGCCCTACAGGGGGCGCTGACGAGCAGTACTTC.

The V call is TRBV28, the J call TRBJ2-1, with D unclear. The CDR3 is 14 amino acids. The germline gives CDR1 MDHEN, CDR2 SYDVKM. The V end was cut by 6 bases, the J end by 2 bases, with 11 bases between. The CDR3 sequence: CASRGPSTYNEQFF. The CDR3 bases are TGTGCCAGCAGGGGCCCTTCCACCTACAATGAGCAGTTCTTC.

The rearrangement links TRBV27 to TRBJ2-4; 7 bases line up with TRBD1. The germline V gene encodes CDR1 MNHEY and CDR2 SMNVEV (reference sequence). Trimming at V came to 8 bases and at J to 2 bases, leaving 3 bases not matched to a gene. This CDR3 has 13 amino acids. Here the CDR3 reads CASGTDPKNIQYF. CDR3 in DNA: TGTGCCAGCGGGACAGACCCCAAAAACATTCAGTACTTC.

J is TRBJ2-5 and V is TRBV10-1; maybe TRBD1 (6 bases). The CDR3 runs 14 residues. V was pared by 2 bases and J by 2 bases, with 9 bases between. Germline V gives CDR1 WNHNN, CDR2 SYGVQD (reference sequence). In DNA form, the CDR3 reads TGCGCCAGCAGTGAGGGGGGCGAACAAGAGACCCAGTACTTC. Translating gives CASSEGGEQETQYF.

V gene TRBV28 combines with J gene TRBJ1-1; TRBD1 might be the D (6 bases). CDR3 length equals 15 residues. Germline V lookup: CDR1 MDHEN, CDR2 SYDVKM. Trimming removed 7 bases from V and 1 base from J, with 16 bases in between. CDR3 region: CASTMTGTPNTEAFF. The CDR3 DNA follows: TGTGCCAGCACTATGACAGGCACCCCGAACACTGAAGCTTTCTTT.

This clone is a singleton in its sample. The chain is built from TRBV7-6 and TRBJ2-1; tentatively, D is TRBD2 (6 bases). There are 16 residues in the CDR3. V lost 4 bases, J lost 9 bases, and 22 bases lay in between. Germline CDR1 reads SGHVS; CDR2 reads FNYEAQ. In nucleotides, the CDR3 is TGTGCCAGCAGCTCCACGCCTAGCGCATTCGTGGGTGAGCAGTTCTTC. Its protein is CASSSTPSAFVGEQFF.